This T cell receptor (beta chain) derives from a study of blood T cell repertoires in COVID-19. Background on the study: Collection of acute and convalescent COVID-19 samples took place in the United States, Italy and Spain. Sample material is recorded as cDNA or gDNA derived from T cells, B-cell-depleted T cells, or PBMCs.

Authors' methods: Using reference gene primer amplification, nucleated cell counts were estimated. Data came from immunoSEQ multiplex PCR; TCRdb stores just in-frame clones and leaves some out. Clonal size and the V and J genes are those of that table, whereas D and trimming came from the DNA. The sample shows around 100,000 clones, approximately 91% of them seen only once. Germline-derived CDR1 and CDR2 are MNHEY and SVGAGI. Trimming cost V 6 bases and J 5 bases, with 13 bases left between them. The CDR3 length is 13 residues. The clonotype originates from a human donor with active COVID-19. The donor label of this sample is uncertain. J is TRBJ2-5 and V is TRBV6-5; possibly TRBD1 for D (6 bases). Sequenced: peripheral blood. The CDR3 coding sequence is TGTGCCAGCAGGGACAGAGGGACGGAGACCCAGTACTTC. Protein: CASRDRGTETQYF.